Shown below are 20 T cell receptor beta chains from a single sample sequenced in a study of liver allograft versus peripheral blood T cells. Study-level information: The study compared liver allograft T cell receptor repertoires against peripheral blood repertoires of liver transplant recipients.

TCRdb fed the reads into MiXCR, producing one record per CDR3 protein. The sample shows 9,500 to 13,000 distinct CDR3 sequences, roughly 19% of them seen only once. The receptors were sampled from a human patient who had a liver transplant. T cells may partly derive from the graft donor.

By share, this clonotype ranks as medium-sized. The chain couples TRBV28 to TRBJ2-3, with 9 bases lining up with TRBD2. With 3 bases clipped from V and 6 bases from J, the junction kept 7 bases outside the gene matches. From germline, CDR1 is MDHEN and CDR2 SYDVKM. The CDR3 sequence is 15 residues long. The CDR3 DNA reads as TGTGCCAGCAGTTTCAGGGGCGGGAGGGTCGATACGCAGTATTTT. It encodes CASSFRGGRVDTQYF.

Of note for this clonotype: A much larger clone sits a single nucleotide away, making a read error possible. The chain couples TRBV28 to TRBJ1-1, with D possibly matching TRBD1 (5 bases). The CDR3 consists of 14 residues. Germline V gives CDR1 MDHEN, CDR2 SYDVKM. V was pared by 3 bases and J by 5 bases, with 13 bases between. This CDR3 is CASSFGRVGTEAFF. The CDR3 DNA is TGTGCCAGCAGTTTCGGCAGGGTCGGGACTGAAGCTTTCTTT.

This clonotype rates as medium-sized (0.01 to 0.1%). CDR3 in amino acids: CASSFVGRNNSPLHF. The CDR3 coding sequence is TGTGCCAGCAGTTTCGTAGGCAGGAATAATTCACCCCTCCACTTT. The gene calls are TRBV6-2 or TRBV6-3 and TRBJ1-6; D is ambiguous. V was shortened by 4 bases and J by 5 bases, with 12 bases between the two germline ends. The CDR3 has 15 amino acids. Germline V gene lookup returns CDR1 MNHEY and CDR2 SVGEGT.

This clonotype was counted only a few times. This rearrangement joins TRBV20-1 to TRBJ2-7; D may correspond to TRBD1 or TRBD2 (5 bases each). The V gene lost 4 bases and the J gene lost 3 bases, with 10 bases spanning the gap. The germline V gene encodes CDR1 DFQATT and CDR2 SNEGSKA (reference sequence). The CDR3 spans 12 residues. CDR3: CSATGRNYEQYF. CDR3 bases: TGCAGTGCTACGGGACGGAACTACGAGCAGTACTTC.

This clonotype has just a few counts. This rearrangement joins TRBV6-1 to TRBJ1-2; D unclear. CDR1 MNHNS and CDR2 SASEGT come from the germline V gene. The V end lost 4 bases, the J end lost 4 bases, and 7 bases lay between the germline ends. The CDR3 totals 12 residues. In DNA, the CDR3 is TGTGCCAGCAGTGGGGCGGTCTATGGCTACACCTTC. This gives the protein CASSGAVYGYTF.

This sequence joins TRBV9 and TRBJ2-7; the D gene is possibly TRBD2 (5 bases). CDR1 is SGDLS, CDR2 YYNGEE, per germline. The CDR3 contains 15 residues. V was shortened by 0 bases and J by 3 bases, with 13 bases between the two germline ends. The CDR3 here is CASSVGEGSHYEQYF. The CDR3 bases are TGTGCCAGCAGCGTAGGCGAGGGCAGCCACTACGAGCAGTACTTC. Full variable domain (outside the CDR3, taken from reference TRBV9 and TRBJ2-7): DSGVTQTPKHLITATGQRVTLRCSPRSGDLSVYWYQQSLDQGLQFLIQYYNGEERAKGNILERFSAQQFPDLHSELNLSSLELGDSALYFCASSVGEGSHYEQYFGPGTRLTVT.

This clonotype counts as medium-sized. The chain recombines TRBV27 with TRBJ2-1, with 11 bases that match TRBD1. This CDR3 is 15 amino acids long. The germline CDR1 and CDR2 sequences are MNHEY and SMNVEV (reference sequence). Losses at the gene ends were 1 base for V and 8 bases for J; bases not matched to a gene: 4. CDR3 amino acids: CASSLWTGGTDEQFF. For the CDR3, the DNA is TGTGCCAGCAGTTTATGGACAGGGGGCACCGATGAGCAGTTCTTC.

This clonotype came up once. The chain carries TRBV12-3 or TRBV12-4 and TRBJ2-5; D unresolved. There are 13 residues in the CDR3. V lost 3 bases, J lost 4 bases, and 9 bases lay in between. The CDR3 DNA reads as TGTGCCAGCAGTTTTGAGTCGGGAGAGACCCAGTACTTC. Protein sequence: CASSFESGETQYF.

This clonotype was recorded a few times. The V call is TRBV9, the J call TRBJ1-1, with D perhaps matching TRBD1 (5 bases). V was trimmed by 4 bases and J by 1 base, leaving 14 bases between them. Germline lookup yields CDR1 SGDLS and CDR2 YYNGEE. This CDR3 spans 15 amino acids. The CDR3 here is CASSPPGTPNTEAFF. Written as DNA, the CDR3 is TGTGCCAGCAGCCCACCTGGGACGCCGAACACTGAAGCTTTCTTT.

This clonotype was counted only a few times. The chain carries TRBV6-1 and TRBJ1-4, with D possibly matching TRBD1 (5 bases). V lost 0 bases and J 5 bases, leaving 13 bases between the germline ends. From germline, CDR1 is MNHNS and CDR2 SASEGT. The CDR3 contains 16 residues. For the CDR3, the DNA is TGTGCCAGCAGTGAAGCGCCCGGGACGGTGAATGAAAAACTGTTTTTT. Protein: CASSEAPGTVNEKLFF.

This clonotype is deemed medium-sized. The V and J genes are TRBV6-1 and TRBJ1-6; TRBD1 matches at 7 bases. After removal of 5 bases from V and 4 bases from J, the junction contained 8 bases not matched to a gene. This CDR3 has 16 residues. Per germline, CDR1 MNHNS and CDR2 SASEGT. The CDR3, as DNA: TGTGCCAGCAGTAGCGACAGGGCTGTATATAATTCACCCCTCCACTTT. Amino acids: CASSSDRAVYNSPLHF.

The chain links TRBV7-3 to TRBJ2-1; 9 bases line up with TRBD2. CDR3 size: 14 residues. The J segment lost 4 bases and the V segment lost 2 bases, leaving 0 bases of the junction unmatched. CDR1 and CDR2 (germline): SGHTA, FQGTGA. The CDR3 loop is CASSLAGGYNEQFF. For the CDR3, the DNA is TGTGCCAGCAGCTTAGCGGGGGGGTACAATGAGCAGTTCTTC.

By sample share, this clonotype is medium-sized. V gene TRBV9 combines with J gene TRBJ2-2; possible D gene TRBD2, 6 bases. In germline, CDR1 is SGDLS, CDR2 YYNGEE. There are 14 residues in the CDR3. The ends were cut back, 4 bases at V and 7 bases at J, with 14 bases in the middle. CDR3 sequence reads: CASSWDSWIGELFF. In DNA form, the CDR3 reads TGTGCCAGCAGCTGGGACTCCTGGATCGGGGAGCTGTTTTTT.

This clonotype was seen more than once but under ten times. The chain has TRBV19 and TRBJ2-2; D assignment may be TRBD1 or TRBD2 (5 bases each). The CDR3 loop spans 17 amino acids. Germline-derived CDR1 and CDR2 are LNHDA and SQIVND (reference sequence). V was clipped by 4 bases and J by 0 bases, with 15 bases between them. The CDR3 bases are TGTGCCAGTAGTAGGGGGACCCGGAACCCGAACACCGGGGAGCTGTTTTTT. Protein sequence: CASSRGTRNPNTGELFF.

A few counts support this clonotype. This may come from a read error, since a much larger clone is one base off. The genes are TRBV6-2 or TRBV6-3 and TRBJ2-1; tentative D call: TRBD2 (6 bases). V was pared by 3 bases and J by 10 bases, with 16 bases between. This CDR3 comprises 14 residues. Per germline, CDR1 MNHEY and CDR2 SVGEGT. CDR3 in amino acids: CASSYFSGAKEQFF. CDR3 DNA sequence: TGTGCCAGCAGTTATTTTAGCGGAGCTAAGGAGCAGTTCTTC.

This clonotype is medium-sized. The chain recombines TRBV6-5 with TRBJ2-1, with 7 positions matching TRBD2. Germline CDR1 MNHEY, CDR2 SVGAGI. The CDR3 contains 13 residues. The V segment lost 6 bases and the J segment 7 bases; nucleotides outside the gene matches: 6. The CDR3 reads CASSRGSPNEQFF. CDR3 coding DNA: TGTGCCAGCAGCCGCGGGAGTCCTAATGAGCAGTTCTTC.

This chain links TRBV5-5 with TRBJ1-4; a weak D match, TRBD1 (5 bases). Germline V gives CDR1 SGHKS, CDR2 YYEKEE (reference sequence). V shed 2 bases and J shed 4 bases, with 12 bases lying between them. This CDR3 contains 15 residues. This CDR3 is CASSLPGAFNEKLFF. The CDR3, as DNA: TGTGCCAGCAGCTTACCCGGGGCTTTTAATGAAAAACTGTTTTTT.

This clonotype is medium-sized (0.01 to 0.1%) within its sample. The V and J genes are TRBV6-2 or TRBV6-3 and TRBJ2-3; 7 bases agree with TRBD1. The junction had 9 bases not matched to a gene; V was cut back by 6 bases and J by 0 bases. The CDR3 is 16 residues long. Germline V CDR1 and CDR2: MNHEY, SVGEGT. CDR3 coding DNA: TGTGCCAGCAGGCCGGACAGGACCTTTAGCACAGATACGCAGTATTTT. Amino acid sequence: CASRPDRTFSTDTQYF.

On this clonotype: One junction end disagrees with the germline gene, perhaps due to a read error. The chain employs TRBV10-3 and TRBJ1-5; maybe TRBD1 (5 bases). Germline V gene sequence: CDR1 ENHRY, CDR2 SYGVKD. CDR3 length: 13 residues. CDR3 amino acids: CASSEGPNQPQHF. The DNA for the CDR3 is TGTGCCAGCAGTGAGGGACCTAATCAGCCCCAGCATTTT.

This clonotype is medium-sized. This chain joins TRBV28 and TRBJ1-1; TRBD1 is a possible D gene (6 bases). Looked up from germline, CDR1 is MDHEN and CDR2 is SYDVKM. The CDR3 consists of 15 residues. V dropped 5 bases and J dropped 4 bases, with 17 bases sitting between them. The CDR3: CASSGSRGWGTEAFF. The CDR3 nucleotides read TGTGCCAGCAGTGGGTCGAGGGGGTGGGGCACTGAAGCTTTCTTT.